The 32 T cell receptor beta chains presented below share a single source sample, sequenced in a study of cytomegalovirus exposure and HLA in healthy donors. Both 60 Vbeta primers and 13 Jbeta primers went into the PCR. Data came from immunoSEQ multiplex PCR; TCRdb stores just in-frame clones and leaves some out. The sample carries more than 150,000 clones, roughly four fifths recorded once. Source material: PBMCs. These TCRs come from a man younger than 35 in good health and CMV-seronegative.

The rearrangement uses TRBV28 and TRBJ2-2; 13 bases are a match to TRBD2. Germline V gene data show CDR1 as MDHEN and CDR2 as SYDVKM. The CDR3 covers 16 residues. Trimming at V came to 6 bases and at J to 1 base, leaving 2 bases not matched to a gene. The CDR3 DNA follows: TGTGCCAGCAGCCGACTAGCGGGAGGGAACACCGGGGAGCTGTTTTTT. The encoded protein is CASSRLAGGNTGELFF.

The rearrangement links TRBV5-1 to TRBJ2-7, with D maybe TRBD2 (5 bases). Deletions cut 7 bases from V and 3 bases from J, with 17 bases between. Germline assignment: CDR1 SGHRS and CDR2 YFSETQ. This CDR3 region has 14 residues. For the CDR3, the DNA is TGCGCCAGCGGACTTTCGTCGGGTAGCTACGAGCAGTACTTC. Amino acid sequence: CASGLSSGSYEQYF.

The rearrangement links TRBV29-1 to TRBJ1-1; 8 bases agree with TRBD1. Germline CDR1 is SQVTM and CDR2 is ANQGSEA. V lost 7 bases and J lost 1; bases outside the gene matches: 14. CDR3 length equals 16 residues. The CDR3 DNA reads TGCAGCGCCCGGACAGGGATGACGTTAGAGAACACTGAAGCTTTCTTT. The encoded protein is CSARTGMTLENTEAFF.

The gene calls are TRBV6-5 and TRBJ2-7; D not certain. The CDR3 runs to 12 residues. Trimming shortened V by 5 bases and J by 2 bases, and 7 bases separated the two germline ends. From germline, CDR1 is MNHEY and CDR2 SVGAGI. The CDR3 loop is CASSPGPYEQYF. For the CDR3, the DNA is TGTGCCAGCAGTCCTGGGCCCTACGAGCAGTACTTC.

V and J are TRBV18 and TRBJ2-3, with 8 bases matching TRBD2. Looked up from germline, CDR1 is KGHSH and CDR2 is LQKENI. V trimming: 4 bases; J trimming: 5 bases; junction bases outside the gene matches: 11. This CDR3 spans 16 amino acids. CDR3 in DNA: TGTGCCAGCTCACGCACTAGCGGCCCAACCGAAGATACGCAGTATTTT. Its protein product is CASSRTSGPTEDTQYF.

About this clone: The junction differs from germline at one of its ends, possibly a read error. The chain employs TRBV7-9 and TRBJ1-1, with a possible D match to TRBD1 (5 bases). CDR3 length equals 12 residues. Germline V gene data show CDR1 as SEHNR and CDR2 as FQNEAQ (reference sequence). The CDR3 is CASTLLDKEAFF. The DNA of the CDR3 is TGTGCCAGCACCTTATTGGACAAAGAAGCTTTCTTT.

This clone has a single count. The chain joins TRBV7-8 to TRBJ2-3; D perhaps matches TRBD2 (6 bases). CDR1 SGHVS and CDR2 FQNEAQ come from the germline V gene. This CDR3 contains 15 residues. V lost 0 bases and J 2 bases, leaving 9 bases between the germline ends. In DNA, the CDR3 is TGTGCCAGCAGCTTAGCGAGCGGGCCCACAGATACGCAGTATTTT. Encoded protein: CASSLASGPTDTQYF. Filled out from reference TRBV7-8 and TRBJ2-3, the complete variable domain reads GAGVSQSPRYKVAKRGQDVALRCDPISGHVSLFWYQQALGQGPEFLTYFQNEAQLDKSGLPSDRFFAERPEGSVSTLKIQRTQQEDSAVYLCASSLASGPTDTQYFGPGTRLTVL.

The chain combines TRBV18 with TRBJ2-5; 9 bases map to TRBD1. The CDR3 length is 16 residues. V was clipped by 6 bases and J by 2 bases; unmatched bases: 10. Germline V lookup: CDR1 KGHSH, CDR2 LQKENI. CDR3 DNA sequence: TGTGCCAGCTCCCTCACCGGGACAGGGACGCAAGAGACCCAGTACTTC. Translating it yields CASSLTGTGTQETQYF.

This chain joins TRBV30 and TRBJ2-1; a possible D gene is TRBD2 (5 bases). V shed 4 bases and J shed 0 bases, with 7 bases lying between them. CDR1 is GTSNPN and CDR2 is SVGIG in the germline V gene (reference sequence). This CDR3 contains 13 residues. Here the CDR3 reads CAWKAGSYNEQFF. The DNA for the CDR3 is TGTGCCTGGAAGGCGGGCTCCTACAATGAGCAGTTCTTC.

The CDR3 sequence is CASSLGGAPGDNEQFF. CDR3 nucleotides: TGCGCCAGCAGCTTGGGGGGAGCCCCGGGGGACAATGAGCAGTTCTTC. The chain is built from TRBV5-1 and TRBJ2-1; perhaps TRBD2 as D (6 bases). The V gene's germline CDR1 is SGHRS and CDR2 YFSETQ. Deletions cut 0 bases from V and 5 bases from J, with 15 bases between. The CDR3 has 16 amino acids.

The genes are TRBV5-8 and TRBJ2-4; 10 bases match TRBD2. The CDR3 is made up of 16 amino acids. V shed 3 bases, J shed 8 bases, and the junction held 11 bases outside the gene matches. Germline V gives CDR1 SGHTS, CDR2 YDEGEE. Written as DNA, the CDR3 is TGTGCCAGCAGCTCCGTTCTAGCGGGGGTTCAGGACATTCAGTACTTC. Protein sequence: CASSSVLAGVQDIQYF.

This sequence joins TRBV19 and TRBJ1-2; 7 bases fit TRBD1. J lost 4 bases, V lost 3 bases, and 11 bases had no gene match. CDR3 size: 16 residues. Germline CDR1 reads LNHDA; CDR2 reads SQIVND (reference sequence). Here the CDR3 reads CASSMENRGTAYGYTF. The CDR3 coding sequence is TGTGCCAGTAGTATGGAGAATCGCGGGACAGCCTATGGCTACACCTTC.

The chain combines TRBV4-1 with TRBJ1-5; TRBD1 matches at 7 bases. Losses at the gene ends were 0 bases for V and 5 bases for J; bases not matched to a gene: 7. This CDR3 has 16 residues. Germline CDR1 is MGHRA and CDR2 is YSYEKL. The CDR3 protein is CASSQDYPRGHQPQHF. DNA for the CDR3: TGCGCCAGCAGCCAAGATTACCCAAGGGGGCATCAGCCCCAGCATTTT.

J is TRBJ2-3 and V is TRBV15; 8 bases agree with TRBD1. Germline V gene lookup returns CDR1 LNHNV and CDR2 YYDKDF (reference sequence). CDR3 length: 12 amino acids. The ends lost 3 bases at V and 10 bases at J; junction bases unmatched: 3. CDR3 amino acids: CATSSDRGPQYF. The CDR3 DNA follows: TGTGCCACCAGCAGCGACAGGGGACCGCAGTATTTT.

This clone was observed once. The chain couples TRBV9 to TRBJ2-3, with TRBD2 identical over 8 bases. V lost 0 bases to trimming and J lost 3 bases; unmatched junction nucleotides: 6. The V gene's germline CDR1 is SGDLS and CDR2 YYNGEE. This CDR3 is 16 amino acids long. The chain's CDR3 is CASSVDPSGGTDTQYF. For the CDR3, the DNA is TGTGCCAGCAGCGTAGATCCCAGCGGGGGTACAGATACGCAGTATTTT.

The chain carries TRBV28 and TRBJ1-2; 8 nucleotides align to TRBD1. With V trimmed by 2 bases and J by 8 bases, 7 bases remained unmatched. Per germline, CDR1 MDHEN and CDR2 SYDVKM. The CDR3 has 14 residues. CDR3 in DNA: TGTGCCAGCAGTTTAGGACAGGGAATCGGGGGCTACACCTTC. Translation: CASSLGQGIGGYTF.

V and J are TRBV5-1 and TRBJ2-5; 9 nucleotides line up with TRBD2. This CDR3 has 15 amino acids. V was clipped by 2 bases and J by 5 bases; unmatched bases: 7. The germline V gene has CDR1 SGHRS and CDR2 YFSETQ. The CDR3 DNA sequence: TGCGCCAGCAGCTTTCGGCGGGGGGGCGGGGAGACCCAGTACTTC. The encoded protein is CASSFRRGGGETQYF.

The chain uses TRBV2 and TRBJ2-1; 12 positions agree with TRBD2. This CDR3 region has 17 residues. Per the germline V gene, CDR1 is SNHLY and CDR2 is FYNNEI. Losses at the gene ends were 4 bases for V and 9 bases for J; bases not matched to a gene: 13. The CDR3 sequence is CASSAPPLAGGRAEQFF. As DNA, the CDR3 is TGTGCCAGCAGTGCTCCCCCACTAGCGGGGGGCCGGGCTGAGCAGTTCTTC.

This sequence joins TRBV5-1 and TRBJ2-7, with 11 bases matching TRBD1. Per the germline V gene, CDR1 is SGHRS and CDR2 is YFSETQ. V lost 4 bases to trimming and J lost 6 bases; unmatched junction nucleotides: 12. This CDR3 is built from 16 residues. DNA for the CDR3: TGCGCCAGCAGCCCCCCGAGGGGGGGGACAGGGGGCGAGCAGTACTTC. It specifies CASSPPRGGTGGEQYF.

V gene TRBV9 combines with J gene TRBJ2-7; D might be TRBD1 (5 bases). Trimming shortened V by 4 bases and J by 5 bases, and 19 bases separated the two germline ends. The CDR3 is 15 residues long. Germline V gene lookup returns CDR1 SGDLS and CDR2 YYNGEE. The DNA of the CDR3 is TGTGCCAGCAGCCCCTCTCCACAGGTAGGCGACGAGCAGTACTTC. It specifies CASSPSPQVGDEQYF.

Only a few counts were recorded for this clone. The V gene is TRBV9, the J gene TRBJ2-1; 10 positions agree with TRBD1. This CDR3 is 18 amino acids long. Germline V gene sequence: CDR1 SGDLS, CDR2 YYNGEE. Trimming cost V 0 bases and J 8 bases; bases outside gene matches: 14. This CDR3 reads CASSVDPRGTGVVDEQFF. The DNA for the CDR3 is TGTGCCAGCAGCGTAGACCCCCGGGGGACAGGGGTCGTCGATGAGCAGTTCTTC.

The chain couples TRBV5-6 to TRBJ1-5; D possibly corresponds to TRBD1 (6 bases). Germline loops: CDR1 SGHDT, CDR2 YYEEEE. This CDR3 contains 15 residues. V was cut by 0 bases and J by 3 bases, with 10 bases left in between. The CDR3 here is CASSLAPGDNQPQHF. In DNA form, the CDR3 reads TGTGCCAGCAGCTTGGCTCCAGGGGACAATCAGCCCCAGCATTTT.

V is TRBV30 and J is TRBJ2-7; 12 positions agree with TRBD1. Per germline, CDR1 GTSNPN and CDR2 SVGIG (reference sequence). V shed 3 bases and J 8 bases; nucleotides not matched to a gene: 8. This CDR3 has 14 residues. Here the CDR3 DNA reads TGTGCCTGGAGAGATGCCGGGACAGGGGGCCAGCAGTACTTC. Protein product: CAWRDAGTGGQQYF.

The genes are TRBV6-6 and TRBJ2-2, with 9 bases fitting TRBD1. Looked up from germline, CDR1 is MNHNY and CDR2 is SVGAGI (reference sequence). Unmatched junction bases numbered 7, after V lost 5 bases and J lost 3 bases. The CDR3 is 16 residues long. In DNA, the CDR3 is TGTGCCAGCAGTGCCGGGACAGGGATTGACACCGGGGAGCTGTTTTTT. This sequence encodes CASSAGTGIDTGELFF.

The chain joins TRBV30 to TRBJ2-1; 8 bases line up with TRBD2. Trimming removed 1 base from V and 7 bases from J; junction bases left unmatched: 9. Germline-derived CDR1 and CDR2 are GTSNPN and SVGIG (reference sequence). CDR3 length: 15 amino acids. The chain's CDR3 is CAWSGASGWKNEQFF. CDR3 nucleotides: TGTGCCTGGAGTGGCGCTAGCGGGTGGAAAAATGAGCAGTTCTTC. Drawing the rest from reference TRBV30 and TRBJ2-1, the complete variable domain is SQTIHQWPATLVQPVGSPLSLECTVEGTSNPNLYWYRQAAGRGLQLLFYSVGIGQISSEVPQNLSASRPQDRQFILSSKKLLLSDSGFYLCAWSGASGWKNEQFFGPGTRLTVL.

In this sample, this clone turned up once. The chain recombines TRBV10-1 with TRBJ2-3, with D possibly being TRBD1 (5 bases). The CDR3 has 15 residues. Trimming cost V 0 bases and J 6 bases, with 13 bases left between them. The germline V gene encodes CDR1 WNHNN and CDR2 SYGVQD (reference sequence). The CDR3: CASSESRRKGDTQYF. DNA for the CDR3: TGCGCCAGCAGTGAGTCGCGGAGAAAGGGGGATACGCAGTATTTT.

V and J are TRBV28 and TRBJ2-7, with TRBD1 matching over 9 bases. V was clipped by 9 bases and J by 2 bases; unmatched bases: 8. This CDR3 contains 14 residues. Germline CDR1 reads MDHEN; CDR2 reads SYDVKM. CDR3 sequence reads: CASVGTGKTYEQYF. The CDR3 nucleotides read TGTGCCAGTGTTGGGACAGGGAAGACCTACGAGCAGTACTTC.

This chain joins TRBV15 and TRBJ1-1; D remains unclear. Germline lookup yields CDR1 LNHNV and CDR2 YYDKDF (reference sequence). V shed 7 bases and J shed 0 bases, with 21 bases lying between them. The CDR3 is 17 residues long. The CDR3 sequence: CATTPERAQKLNTEAFF. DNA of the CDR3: TGTGCCACCACCCCAGAGAGGGCCCAAAAACTGAACACTGAAGCTTTCTTT.

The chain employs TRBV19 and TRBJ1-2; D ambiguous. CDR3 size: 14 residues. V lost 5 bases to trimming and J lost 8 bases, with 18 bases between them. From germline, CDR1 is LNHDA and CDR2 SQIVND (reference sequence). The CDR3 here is CASSSNGIANGYTF. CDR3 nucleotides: TGTGCCAGTAGTTCAAACGGGATTGCCAACGGCTACACCTTC.

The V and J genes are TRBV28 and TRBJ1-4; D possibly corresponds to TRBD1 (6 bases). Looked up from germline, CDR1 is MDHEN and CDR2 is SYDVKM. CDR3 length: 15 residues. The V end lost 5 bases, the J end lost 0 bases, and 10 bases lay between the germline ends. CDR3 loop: CASSGAGATNEKLFF. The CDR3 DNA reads TGTGCCAGCAGTGGGGCAGGGGCAACTAATGAAAAACTGTTTTTT. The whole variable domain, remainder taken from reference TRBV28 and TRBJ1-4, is DVKVTQSSRYLVKRTGEKVFLECVQDMDHENMFWYRQDPGLGLRLIYFSYDVKMKEKGDIPEGYSVSREKKERFSLILESASTNQTSMYLCASSGAGATNEKLFFGSGTQLSVL.

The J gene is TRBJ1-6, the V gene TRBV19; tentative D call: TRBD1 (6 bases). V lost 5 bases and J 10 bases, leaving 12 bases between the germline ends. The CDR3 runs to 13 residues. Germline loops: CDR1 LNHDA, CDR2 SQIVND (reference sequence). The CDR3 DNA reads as TGTGCCAGTAGTCCAGGGGTACAATCACCCCTCCACTTT. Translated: CASSPGVQSPLHF.

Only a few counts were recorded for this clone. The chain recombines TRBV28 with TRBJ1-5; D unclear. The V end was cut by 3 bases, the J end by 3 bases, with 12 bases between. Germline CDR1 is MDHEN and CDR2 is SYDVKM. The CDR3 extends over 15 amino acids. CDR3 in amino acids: CASSFRDDYNQPQHF. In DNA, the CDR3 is TGTGCCAGCAGTTTTCGAGACGACTACAATCAGCCCCAGCATTTT.